These 14 T cell receptor beta chains were sequenced from one sample in a study of identical twins listed by TCRdb under 2016. Receptor libraries were prepared by 5' RACE. Instrument used: Illumina HiSeq 2000. TCRdb handled the public reads itself, with Q25 trimming in fastp and clone calling in MiXCR, and kept productive beta chains. Merged by CDR3 protein, the rows form single entries marked with the most common genes and DNA. For this sample the table gives more than 1.5 million distinct CDR3 sequences, of which 25% to 35% were detected only once. Jointly, the top ten make up about 0.25% of the sample. Sequencing input: cord blood. These receptors came from a newborn girl in good health.

The chain has TRBV13 and TRBJ1-4, with a tentative D call TRBD1 (5 bases). Germline CDR1 PRHDT, CDR2 FYEKMQ (reference sequence). CDR3 length: 18 residues. The V end lost 1 base, the J end lost 3 bases, and 18 bases lay between the germline ends. CDR3 amino acids: CASSLAGGRWASNEKLFF. The CDR3 region has the DNA TGTGCCAGCAGCTTAGCCGGGGGACGGTGGGCTTCTAATGAAAAACTGTTTTTT.

This clonotype has just a few counts. The rearrangement uses TRBV10-1 and TRBJ1-6; D remains unclear. V was shortened by 3 bases and J by 7 bases, with 4 bases between the two germline ends. CDR3 size: 12 residues. The germline gives CDR1 WNHNN, CDR2 SYGVQD (reference sequence). For the CDR3, the DNA is TGCGCCAGCAGTGAACAAAATTCACCCCTCCACTTT. Amino acids: CASSEQNSPLHF.

This clonotype was observed many times. The chain joins TRBV7-2 to TRBJ1-1; D is undetermined. The CDR3 runs to 12 residues. CDR1 and CDR2 from the germline V gene are SGHTA and FQGNSA. Between the trimmed V and J ends, which lost 1 base and 3 bases, there was a span of 3 bases. The CDR3 DNA reads as TGTGCCAGCAGCTTAGTTTACACTGAAGCTTTCTTT. Translation gives CASSLVYTEAFF.

This clonotype was observed at least ten times. The germline gene is not matched at one end of the junction; a read error may be the cause. The V call is TRBV7-9, the J call TRBJ2-3; D is unresolved. The CDR3 sequence is 13 residues long. The germline V gene has CDR1 SEHNR and CDR2 FQNEAQ (reference sequence). CDR3 sequence: CASSLATTDTQYF. CDR3 coding DNA: TGTGCCAGCAGTTTAGCCACCACAGATACGCAGTATTTT.

The chain is built from TRBV19 and TRBJ1-2; a weak D match, TRBD1 (5 bases). The CDR3 runs 13 residues. Deletions cut 7 bases from V and 0 bases from J, with 9 bases between. Germline V gene data show CDR1 as LNHDA and CDR2 as SQIVND (reference sequence). CDR3 bases: TGTGCCAGTAACGACAGATCTAACTATGGCTACACCTTC. Its translation is CASNDRSNYGYTF.

The chain carries TRBV19 and TRBJ1-2; possibly TRBD1 for D (5 bases). Germline CDR1 is LNHDA and CDR2 is SQIVND (reference sequence). The CDR3 sequence is 14 residues long. V lost 6 bases, J lost 2 bases, and 13 bases lay in between. The CDR3 DNA is TGTGCCAGTAGATATTCCGGGACGAACTATGGCTACACCTTC. Translation gives CASRYSGTNYGYTF.

This chain joins TRBV7-2 and TRBJ1-1; D perhaps matches TRBD1 (6 bases). Germline assignment: CDR1 SGHTA and CDR2 FQGNSA. This CDR3 comprises 15 residues. V was cut by 5 bases and J by 1 base, with 14 bases left in between. The CDR3 DNA is TGTGCCAGCAGCCAAAAACAGGGCCGGAACACTGAAGCTTTCTTT. It yields the protein CASSQKQGRNTEAFF.

This clonotype showed up just a few times. The rearrangement links TRBV10-2 to TRBJ2-3; 15 nucleotides align to TRBD2. This CDR3 has 20 amino acids. The germline V gene has CDR1 WSHSY and CDR2 SAAADI. J gave up 12 bases and V 0 bases, and 19 bases lay outside the gene matches. Written as DNA, the CDR3 is TGCGCCAGCAGTGAGTCTAAGGGACTAGCGGGGGGCCGGACCAAAGAGGCTCAGTATTTT. This translates into CASSESKGLAGGRTKEAQYF.

J is TRBJ2-5 and V is TRBV6-1; perhaps TRBD2 as D (5 bases). The DNA end is more similar to TRBJ2-7, so the J call may be wrong. The germline V gene encodes CDR1 MNHNS and CDR2 SASEGT. The CDR3 extends over 13 amino acids. This CDR3 reads CASRKSLDYEQYF. CDR3 nucleotide sequence: TGTGCCAGCAGAAAGTCACTAGACTACGAGCAGTACTTC.

The CDR3 sequence is CASSILPSGGSTDTQYF. The DNA of the CDR3 is TGTGCCAGCAGTATACTCCCTAGCGGGGGGAGCACAGATACGCAGTATTTT. The gene calls are TRBV6-2 or TRBV6-3 and TRBJ2-3; 11 nucleotides align to TRBD2. V was clipped by 5 bases and J by 0 bases; unmatched bases: 7. Germline lookup yields CDR1 MNHEY and CDR2 SVGEGT. The CDR3 runs 17 residues.

This chain uses TRBV7-2 with TRBJ2-7; 8 bases align to TRBD1. V gave up 1 base and J gave up 5 bases; unmatched junction bases: 10. Germline CDR1 SGHTA, CDR2 FQGNSA. This CDR3 is 16 amino acids long. CDR3 in DNA: TGTGCCAGCAGCTTAGGTGGACAGGGCGCGTTACACGAGCAGTACTTC. Protein product: CASSLGGQGALHEQYF.

There are a few counts of this clonotype. The chain is built from TRBV6-5 and TRBJ1-5, with 9 bases that match TRBD1. Germline V gene lookup returns CDR1 MNHEY and CDR2 SVGAGI. CDR3 size: 16 residues. With 5 bases clipped from V and 4 bases from J, the junction kept 9 bases outside the gene matches. The CDR3 here is CASSPKQGAGNQPQHF. As DNA, the CDR3 is TGTGCCAGCAGTCCTAAACAGGGGGCAGGGAATCAGCCCCAGCATTTT.

This clonotype was detected only a few times. The chain employs TRBV10-3 and TRBJ1-1; D unresolved. This CDR3 is built from 17 residues. Between the trimmed V and J ends, which lost 0 bases and 6 bases, there was a span of 20 bases. Germline values: CDR1 ENHRY, CDR2 SYGVKD. CDR3 amino acids: CAISESPNQRYHAEAFF. The DNA of the CDR3 is TGTGCCATCAGTGAGTCACCGAACCAACGGTACCACGCTGAAGCTTTCTTT.

The chain links TRBV7-2 to TRBJ2-6; D ambiguous. The CDR3 extends over 12 amino acids. The germline V and J ends were trimmed by 8 bases and 2 bases, with 4 bases remaining between them. In germline, CDR1 is SGHTA, CDR2 FQGNSA. In DNA form, the CDR3 reads TGTGCCAGCGCGGCTGGGGCCAACGTCCTGACTTTC. Encoded protein: CASAAGANVLTF.